This T cell receptor beta chain derives from a study of blood T cell repertoires in COVID-19. Study-level background: Acute and convalescent COVID-19 specimens originated in the United States, Italy and Spain. In each case, the material was cDNA or gDNA derived from T cells, B-cell-depleted T cells, or PBMCs.

CDR1 and CDR2 from the germline V gene are LNHNV and YYDKDF (reference sequence). The CDR3 length is 15 residues. Trimming took off 8 bases at V and 6 bases at J, with 23 bases between the two ends. This clone occurred many times. Original data processing: Estimation of nucleated cell counts relied on the amplification of reference gene primers. The table came from immunoSEQ multiplex PCR; TCRdb's copy has only in-frame clones and leaves some out. For V, J and clone size, that table is used; D and trimming come from the DNA. The repertoire has roughly 250,000 clones, roughly 91% of them found once; the top ten carry about 0.8%.

The chain has TRBV15 and TRBJ2-7; D might be TRBD1 (5 bases). The clonotype was recovered from a man aged 30-40 years with acute or convalescent COVID-19. The sample comprised peripheral blood. In DNA form, the CDR3 reads TGTGCCACCGTTTCCAGCCAAGGAAGGGGCAGCGAGCAGTACTTC. Translating gives CATVSSQGRGSEQYF.